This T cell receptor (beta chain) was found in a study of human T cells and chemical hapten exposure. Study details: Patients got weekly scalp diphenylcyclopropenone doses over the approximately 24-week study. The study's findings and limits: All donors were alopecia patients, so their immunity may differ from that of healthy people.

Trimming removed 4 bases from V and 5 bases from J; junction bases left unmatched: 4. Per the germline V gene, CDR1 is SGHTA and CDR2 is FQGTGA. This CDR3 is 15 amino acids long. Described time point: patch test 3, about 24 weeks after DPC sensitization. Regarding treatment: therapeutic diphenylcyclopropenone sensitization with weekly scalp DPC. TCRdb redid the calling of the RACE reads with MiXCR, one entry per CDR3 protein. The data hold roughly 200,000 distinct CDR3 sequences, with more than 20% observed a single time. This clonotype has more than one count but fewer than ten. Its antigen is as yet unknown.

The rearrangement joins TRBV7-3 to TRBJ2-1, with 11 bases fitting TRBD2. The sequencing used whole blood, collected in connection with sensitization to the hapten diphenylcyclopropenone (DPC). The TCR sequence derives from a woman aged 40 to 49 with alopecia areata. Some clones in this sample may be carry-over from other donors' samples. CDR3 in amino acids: CASSSRLAGNNEQFF. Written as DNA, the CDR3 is TGTGCCAGCAGCTCCCGACTAGCGGGGAACAATGAGCAGTTCTTC.